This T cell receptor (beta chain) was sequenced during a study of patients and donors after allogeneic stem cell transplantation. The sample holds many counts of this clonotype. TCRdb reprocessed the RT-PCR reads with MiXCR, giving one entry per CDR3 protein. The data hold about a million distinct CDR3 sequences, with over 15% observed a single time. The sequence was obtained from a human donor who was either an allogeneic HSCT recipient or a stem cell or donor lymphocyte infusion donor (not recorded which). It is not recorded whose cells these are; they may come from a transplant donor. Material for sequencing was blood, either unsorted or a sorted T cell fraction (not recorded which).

In DNA form, the CDR3 reads TGCGCCAGCAGCTCCACCCAAACTACATCCTACGAGCAGTACTTC. This encodes CASSSTQTTSYEQYF. The J gene is TRBJ2-7, the V gene TRBV5-1; D ambiguous. Between the trimmed V and J ends, which lost 3 bases and 1 base, there was a span of 14 bases. This CDR3 spans 15 amino acids. Germline V CDR1 and CDR2: SGHRS, YFSETQ.